Below are 5 T cell receptor beta chains sequenced from a single sample in a study of cytomegalovirus exposure and HLA in healthy donors. The study ran its PCR with 60 Vbeta and 13 Jbeta primers. Assay: immunoSEQ multiplex PCR; the TCRdb copy retains only in-frame clones and omits some. In the table there are more than 140,000 clones, over 60% of which are singletons. Sequencing was performed on PBMCs. Receptors were obtained from a woman in her thirties in good health and CMV-seropositive.

A word on this clone: In the same sample, other DNA sequences code for this CDR3. The rearrangement uses TRBV11-2 and TRBJ2-2, with D tentatively TRBD2 (5 bases). The germline V gene encodes CDR1 SGHAT and CDR2 FQNNGV. CDR3 length equals 14 residues. Trimming stripped 1 base from V and 6 bases from J, with 9 bases between. Written as DNA, the CDR3 is TGTGCCAGCAGCTTAGGTCGGGGTTCCGGGGAGCTGTTTTTT. Its translation: CASSLGRGSGELFF.

V usage is TRBV15 and J usage is TRBJ1-5; D remains ambiguous. This CDR3 spans 12 amino acids. Trimming removed 3 bases at V and 4 bases at J, with 4 bases between. Germline V gene lookup returns CDR1 LNHNV and CDR2 YYDKDF (reference sequence). CDR3 bases: TGTGCCACCAGCAGCAGTAATCAGCCCCAGCATTTT. It encodes CATSSSNQPQHF.

The chain carries TRBV7-9 and TRBJ1-6; no firm D call. From germline, CDR1 is SEHNR and CDR2 FQNEAQ (reference sequence). CDR3 length: 13 residues. V dropped 8 bases and J dropped 8 bases, with 13 bases sitting between them. The CDR3 DNA is TGTGCCAGCTGTTCGTCGGAGGATTCACCCCTCCACTTT. Translation: CASCSSEDSPLHF.

This chain joins TRBV10-3 and TRBJ2-7, with a tentative D call TRBD1 (5 bases). CDR3 size: 12 residues. The germline V and J ends were trimmed by 7 bases and 6 bases, with 13 bases remaining between them. The germline CDR1 and CDR2 sequences are ENHRY and SYGVKD. CDR3 sequence reads: CAIKEGAAEQYF. CDR3 DNA sequence: TGTGCCATCAAGGAAGGGGCGGCCGAGCAGTACTTC.

The V call is TRBV27, the J call TRBJ2-7; the D gene is possibly TRBD1 (5 bases). Looked up from germline, CDR1 is MNHEY and CDR2 is SMNVEV (reference sequence). The length of the CDR3 is 15 residues. Trimming pared 3 bases from V and 3 bases from J, leaving 15 bases between. The CDR3 spells CASSLGKKGNYEQYF. The DNA of the CDR3 is TGTGCCAGCAGTTTGGGCAAAAAGGGGAACTACGAGCAGTACTTC.